This T cell receptor beta chain was identified in a study of shared T cell receptors in the human thymus. TCRdb keeps only in-frame clones here, not all; method: immunoSEQ multiplex PCR. The sample lists hundreds of thousands of clones, approximately 87% seen once, with over 0.008% in the top ten. The same sample was also used in a study of human thymus T cells. As that report states: During corrective heart surgery, resections were taken, and the thymus tissue came from them. An apparent bias in V and J gene usage was seen in thymic and blood repertoires. Related research reported highly overlapping thymic repertoires among unrelated individuals.

Sequencing was done on a sample of thymocytes. The sequence was collected from a boy less than two years old with a congenital heart defect.

The CDR3 spells CASSETPGQGAGGNIQYF. Here the CDR3 DNA reads TGTGCCAGCAGTGAGACGCCGGGACAGGGGGCAGGAGGAAACATTCAGTACTTC. This chain uses TRBV6-1 with TRBJ2-4; 12 positions agree with TRBD1. The V gene end was trimmed by 3 bases and the J gene end by 6 bases; junction bases not matched to a gene: 12. The CDR3 sequence is 18 residues long. CDR1 and CDR2 (germline): MNHNS, SASEGT.